This T cell receptor (beta chain) is drawn from a study of metastatic and nonmetastatic thyroid tumors. With respect to this clone: Antigen specificity is unknown.

Ahead of thyroid surgery, no patient had received treatment of any kind. Whole-study findings and limits: Reported TCR beta diversity, measured in blood and tumor, was significantly higher for malignant thyroid tumors than for benign nodules.

The V and J ends lost 4 bases and 7 bases respectively, with 17 bases between them. Germline values: CDR1 SGHRS, CDR2 YFSETQ. This CDR3 region has 15 residues. With MiXCR, TCRdb reprocessed the PCR reads. The sample includes 15,000 to 20,000 clones, around 30% of them seen just once. The chain uses TRBV5-1 and TRBJ1-4, with D unresolved. The sequence came from a male donor with papillary thyroid cancer or a benign thyroid nodule (not recorded which). Some clones in this sample may be carry-over from other donors' samples. The sample taken for sequencing was tumor tissue. CDR3 region: CASSELTAVGEKLFF. CDR3 nucleotide sequence: TGCGCCAGCAGCGAGTTGACCGCGGTAGGTGAAAAACTGTTTTTT. The full variable domain, with the rest looked up from reference TRBV5-1 and TRBJ1-4, is KAGVTQTPRYLIKTRGQQVTLSCSPISGHRSVSWYQQTPGQGLQFLFEYFSETQRNKGNFPGRFSGRQFSNSRSEMNVSTLELGDSALYLCASSELTAVGEKLFFGSGTQLSVL.